This TCR beta chain was profiled in a study of shared clonotypes between healthy human individuals. In the naive CD8 group, cells lacked CD45RO and were positively selected for CCR7, so terminally differentiated effector memory CD45RA+ cells were left out. Assay used: immunoSEQ multiplex PCR; TCRdb lists only in-frame clones, some missing. The top ten hold 1% to 1.5% of the sample, which has 1.5 million to 2.5 million clones, approximately 94% seen once. Germline lookup yields CDR1 MNHEY and CDR2 SVGAGI. The CDR3 sequence is 15 residues long. The V and J ends lost 5 bases and 4 bases respectively, with 15 bases between them.

The clonotype was recovered from a man aged 18 to 35 in good health. V usage is TRBV6-5 and J usage is TRBJ2-1, with D uncertain. The sequencing input was naive CD8+ T cells sorted from blood. CDR3 bases: TGTGCCAGCAGTCCACTCGTGGTACAGTACAATGAGCAGTTCTTC. This translates into CASSPLVVQYNEQFF.